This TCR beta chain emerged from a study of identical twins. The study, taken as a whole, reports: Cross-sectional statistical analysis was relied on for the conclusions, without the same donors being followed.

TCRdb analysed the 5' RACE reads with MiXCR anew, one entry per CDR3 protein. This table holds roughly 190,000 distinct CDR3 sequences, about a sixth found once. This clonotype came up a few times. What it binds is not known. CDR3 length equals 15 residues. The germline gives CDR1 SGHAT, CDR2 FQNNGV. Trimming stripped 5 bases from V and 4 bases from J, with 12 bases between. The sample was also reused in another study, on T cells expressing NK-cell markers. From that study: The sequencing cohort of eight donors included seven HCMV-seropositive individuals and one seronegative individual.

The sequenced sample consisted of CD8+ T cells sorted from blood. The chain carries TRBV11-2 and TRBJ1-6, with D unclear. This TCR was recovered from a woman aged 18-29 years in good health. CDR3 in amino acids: CASSITDGYNSPLHF. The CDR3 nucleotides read TGTGCCAGCAGCATCACGGACGGATATAATTCACCCCTCCACTTT.